The rows below give T cell receptor beta chains drawn from one sample of a study of blood T cells in healthy people across ages. TCRdb used MiXCR to reprocess the 5' RACE reads, holding one entry per CDR3 protein. The sample lists 710,000 or so distinct CDR3 sequences; approximately 31% were seen once. Specimen: blood. The source is a woman aged 80 or older in good health. The CDR3 runs from the conserved cysteine through the conserved F or W. The order of the fields is J gene, clone size, V gene, D gene, CDR3 protein, CDR3 DNA. The D gene is left open where the match is weak. Clone size is given for some rows only: seen once, a few or many times, or a class if the clone is expanded.

j_gene: TRBJ1-1; abundance: few; v_gene: TRBV20-1; d_gene: -; CDR3aa: CSATPRGTEAFF; CDR3nt: TGCAGTGCTACCCCACGAGGCACTGAAGCTTTCTTT
j_gene: TRBJ1-2; abundance: -; v_gene: TRBV7-9; d_gene: -; CDR3aa: CASSLMASGDYGYTF; CDR3nt: TGTGCCAGCAGCTTAATGGCGTCAGGGGACTATGGCTACACCTTC
j_gene: TRBJ2-3; abundance: few; v_gene: TRBV5-1; d_gene: -; CDR3aa: CASSQFGSSTDTQYF; CDR3nt: TGCGCCAGCAGCCAGTTTGGGTCTTCCACAGATACGCAGTATTTT
j_gene: TRBJ2-7; abundance: -; v_gene: TRBV19; d_gene: TRBD2; CDR3aa: CASSITASGEGEQYF; CDR3nt: TGTGCCAGTAGTATCACGGCTAGCGGGGAAGGCGAGCAGTACTTC
j_gene: TRBJ1-2; abundance: -; v_gene: TRBV2; d_gene: -; CDR3aa: CASREKQGSRYGYTF; CDR3nt: TGTGCCAGCAGGGAAAAACAGGGAAGTAGGTATGGCTACACCTTC
j_gene: TRBJ2-1; abundance: many; v_gene: TRBV5-1; d_gene: TRBD2; CDR3aa: CASSSGTSGGVNQFF; CDR3nt: TGCGCCAGCAGCTCCGGGACTAGCGGGGGGGTAAATCAGTTCTTC
j_gene: TRBJ2-3; abundance: -; v_gene: TRBV5-1; d_gene: TRBD2; CDR3aa: CASSSGTSGFTDTQYF; CDR3nt: TGCGCCAGCAGCTCGGGGACTAGCGGATTCACAGATACGCAGTATTTT
j_gene: TRBJ1-1; abundance: few; v_gene: TRBV7-3; d_gene: -; CDR3aa: CASSLKRGPTEAFF; CDR3nt: TGTGCCAGCAGCTTAAAACGGGGGCCCACTGAAGCTTTCTTT
j_gene: TRBJ2-3; abundance: -; v_gene: TRBV7-2; d_gene: -; CDR3aa: CASSPRNRAPGNTQYF; CDR3nt: TGTGCCAGCAGCCCGCGGAACCGGGCACCGGGCAATACGCAGTATTTT
j_gene: TRBJ2-3; abundance: many; v_gene: TRBV11-2; d_gene: -; CDR3aa: CASSLRRAVTDTQYF; CDR3nt: TGTGCCAGCAGCTTAAGAAGGGCAGTCACAGATACGCAGTATTTT
j_gene: TRBJ2-1; abundance: -; v_gene: TRBV5-1; d_gene: TRBD1; CDR3aa: CASTGRGQGAYNEQFF; CDR3nt: TGCGCCAGCACAGGTCGGGGACAGGGAGCCTACAATGAGCAGTTCTTC
j_gene: TRBJ2-1; abundance: many; v_gene: TRBV7-3; d_gene: -; CDR3aa: CASSPRGTSEQFF; CDR3nt: TGTGCCAGCAGCCCTAGGGGGACGAGTGAGCAGTTCTTC
j_gene: TRBJ2-7; abundance: -; v_gene: TRBV18; d_gene: -; CDR3aa: CASSPGQTDGYEQYF; CDR3nt: TGTGCCAGCTCACCAGGACAGACGGATGGCTACGAGCAGTACTTC
j_gene: TRBJ2-5; abundance: many; v_gene: TRBV5-1; d_gene: TRBD2; CDR3aa: CASRMAGGYQETQYF; CDR3nt: TGCGCCAGCAGAATGGCGGGGGGTTACCAAGAGACCCAGTACTTC
j_gene: TRBJ1-5; abundance: many; v_gene: TRBV6-2/TRBV6-3; d_gene: TRBD1; CDR3aa: CASSLGQGLNQPQHF; CDR3nt: TGTGCCAGCAGTCTTGGACAGGGGCTCAATCAGCCCCAGCATTTT
j_gene: TRBJ2-7; abundance: -; v_gene: TRBV29-1; d_gene: -; CDR3aa: CSGWQGSPYEQYF; CDR3nt: TGCAGTGGGTGGCAGGGAAGCCCCTACGAGCAGTACTTC
j_gene: TRBJ2-5; abundance: many; v_gene: TRBV9; d_gene: -; CDR3aa: CASSVDGWETQYF; CDR3nt: TGTGCCAGCAGCGTAGACGGATGGGAGACCCAGTACTTC
j_gene: TRBJ1-5; abundance: few; v_gene: TRBV19; d_gene: -; CDR3aa: CASSVRGPGVDQPQHF; CDR3nt: TGTGCCAGTAGTGTCCGGGGTCCGGGGGTAGATCAGCCCCAGCATTTT
j_gene: TRBJ2-5; abundance: many; v_gene: TRBV2; d_gene: TRBD1; CDR3aa: CASSGDRGTETQYF; CDR3nt: TGTGCCAGCAGTGGAGACAGGGGGACAGAGACCCAGTACTTC
j_gene: TRBJ2-1; abundance: many; v_gene: TRBV20-1; d_gene: -; CDR3aa: CSAKLRTEQFF; CDR3nt: TGCAGTGCAAAACTTCGGACGGAGCAGTTCTTC
j_gene: TRBJ1-2; abundance: -; v_gene: TRBV7-2; d_gene: TRBD1; CDR3aa: CASSSPGQGYGYTF; CDR3nt: TGTGCCAGCAGCTCCCCGGGACAGGGATATGGCTACACCTTC
j_gene: TRBJ2-7; abundance: -; v_gene: TRBV28; d_gene: TRBD1; CDR3aa: CASRRQGASCEQYF; CDR3nt: TGTGCCAGCAGGCGGCAGGGGGCTTCTTGCGAGCAGTACTTC
j_gene: TRBJ1-1; abundance: few; v_gene: TRBV21-1; d_gene: -; CDR3aa: CASSRSGHGEVNTEAFF; CDR3nt: TGTGCCAGCAGCAGATCGGGACACGGTGAGGTAAACACTGAAGCTTTCTTT
j_gene: TRBJ2-2; abundance: few; v_gene: TRBV5-1; d_gene: TRBD1; CDR3aa: CASSSRQGAPTGELFF; CDR3nt: TGCGCCAGCAGCTCAAGACAGGGGGCGCCCACCGGGGAGCTGTTTTTT
j_gene: TRBJ1-2; abundance: many; v_gene: TRBV7-2; d_gene: TRBD1; CDR3aa: CASSLVGDREGYTF; CDR3nt: TGTGCCAGCAGCTTAGTGGGCGACAGGGAAGGCTACACCTTC
j_gene: TRBJ1-6; abundance: many; v_gene: TRBV7-2; d_gene: -; CDR3aa: CASSLSPQLGSPLHF; CDR3nt: TGTGCCAGCAGCTTATCACCACAGTTGGGTTCACCCCTCCACTTT
j_gene: TRBJ2-7; abundance: -; v_gene: TRBV20-1; d_gene: TRBD2; CDR3aa: CSARQSGLAGFGDEQYF; CDR3nt: TGCAGTGCTAGACAATCGGGACTAGCGGGGTTTGGGGATGAGCAGTACTTC
j_gene: TRBJ1-6; abundance: few; v_gene: TRBV7-6; d_gene: -; CDR3aa: CASTGGSNSPLHF; CDR3nt: TGTGCCAGCACGGGAGGGTCGAATTCACCCCTCCACTTT
j_gene: TRBJ1-2; abundance: many; v_gene: TRBV7-2; d_gene: -; CDR3aa: CASASAGGGGYTF; CDR3nt: TGTGCCAGCGCATCAGCGGGGGGCGGGGGCTACACCTTC
j_gene: TRBJ2-3; abundance: many; v_gene: TRBV5-1; d_gene: -; CDR3aa: CASSLSETRQYF; CDR3nt: TGCGCCAGCAGCTTGTCCGAGACAAGGCAGTATTTT
j_gene: TRBJ2-5; abundance: -; v_gene: TRBV3-1; d_gene: TRBD2; CDR3aa: CASKAAGGGEQYF; CDR3nt: TGTGCCAGCAAGGCGGCGGGAGGAGGTGAGCAGTACTTC
j_gene: TRBJ1-5; abundance: -; v_gene: TRBV6-1; d_gene: -; CDR3aa: CASATSRASQPQHF; CDR3nt: TGTGCCAGCGCGACTTCTCGAGCAAGTCAGCCCCAGCATTTT
j_gene: TRBJ2-3; abundance: many; v_gene: TRBV20-1; d_gene: -; CDR3aa: CSVEGTDTQYF; CDR3nt: TGCAGTGTAGAGGGGACAGATACGCAGTATTTT
j_gene: TRBJ2-5; abundance: once; v_gene: TRBV5-1; d_gene: TRBD2; CDR3aa: CASSLASGSSETQYF; CDR3nt: TGCGCCAGCAGCTTGGCTAGCGGGAGTAGCGAGACCCAGTACTTC
j_gene: TRBJ1-4; abundance: many; v_gene: TRBV4-1; d_gene: TRBD1; CDR3aa: CASSHGQGPGNEKLFF; CDR3nt: TGCGCCAGCAGCCACGGACAGGGACCTGGTAATGAAAAACTGTTTTTT
j_gene: TRBJ2-7; abundance: many; v_gene: TRBV28; d_gene: TRBD1; CDR3aa: CASSYPGDRGFYEQYF; CDR3nt: TGTGCCAGCAGTTACCCCGGGGACAGGGGTTTCTACGAGCAGTACTTC
j_gene: TRBJ1-3; abundance: -; v_gene: TRBV7-2; d_gene: -; CDR3aa: CASSLAGLGNTIYF; CDR3nt: TGTGCCAGCAGCTTAGCAGGACTGGGAAACACCATATATTTT
j_gene: TRBJ2-1; abundance: many; v_gene: TRBV6-6; d_gene: -; CDR3aa: CASSYEGYNEQFF; CDR3nt: TGTGCCAGCAGTTACGAGGGATACAATGAGCAGTTCTTC
j_gene: TRBJ1-2; abundance: -; v_gene: TRBV6-6; d_gene: -; CDR3aa: CASTNFNYGYTF; CDR3nt: TGTGCCAGCACCAACTTCAACTATGGCTACACCTTC
j_gene: TRBJ1-2; abundance: few; v_gene: TRBV7-9; d_gene: -; CDR3aa: CASSLGGPIIYGYTF; CDR3nt: TGTGCCAGCAGCTTAGGAGGGCCTATTATCTATGGCTACACCTTC
j_gene: TRBJ1-2; abundance: many; v_gene: TRBV7-2; d_gene: TRBD1; CDR3aa: CASSSSDRLGSGYTF; CDR3nt: TGTGCCAGCAGCTCCTCGGACAGGCTGGGTAGTGGCTACACCTTC
j_gene: TRBJ1-5; abundance: -; v_gene: TRBV7-2; d_gene: -; CDR3aa: CASSFNTRNRPQHF; CDR3nt: TGTGCCAGCAGCTTCAACACGCGCAATCGGCCCCAGCATTTT
j_gene: TRBJ2-2; abundance: -; v_gene: TRBV12-3/TRBV12-4; d_gene: -; CDR3aa: CASSETRTGELFF; CDR3nt: TGTGCCAGCAGCGAGACACGGACCGGGGAGCTGTTTTTT
j_gene: TRBJ1-1; abundance: -; v_gene: TRBV5-1; d_gene: TRBD1; CDR3aa: CASSRSGQGGHTEAFF; CDR3nt: TGCGCCAGCAGCCGGTCTGGACAGGGAGGTCACACTGAAGCTTTCTTT
j_gene: TRBJ2-3; abundance: many; v_gene: TRBV20-1; d_gene: TRBD2; CDR3aa: CSADRLSGGLLSGTDTQYF; CDR3nt: TGCAGTGCCGACCGTCTTAGCGGGGGACTACTATCGGGCACAGATACGCAGTATTTT
j_gene: TRBJ2-2; abundance: many; v_gene: TRBV4-3; d_gene: -; CDR3aa: CASSRQGTGELFF; CDR3nt: TGCGCCAGCAGCCGGCAGGGCACCGGGGAGCTGTTTTTT
j_gene: TRBJ1-5; abundance: many; v_gene: TRBV5-1; d_gene: -; CDR3aa: CASSLEGGINNQPQHF; CDR3nt: TGCGCCAGCAGCTTGGAGGGTGGTATCAACAATCAGCCCCAGCATTTT
j_gene: TRBJ2-3; abundance: -; v_gene: TRBV2; d_gene: TRBD2; CDR3aa: CASSERRTSGRSTDTQYF; CDR3nt: TGTGCCAGCAGTGAACGCCGGACTAGCGGGAGGAGCACAGATACGCAGTATTTT
j_gene: TRBJ2-3; abundance: many; v_gene: TRBV27; d_gene: -; CDR3aa: CASSPRRTDTQYF; CDR3nt: TGTGCCAGCAGTCCCCGACGGACAGATACGCAGTATTTT
j_gene: TRBJ2-7; abundance: few; v_gene: TRBV9; d_gene: -; CDR3aa: CASSIGGGSYEQYF; CDR3nt: TGTGCCAGCAGCATAGGGGGGGGCTCCTACGAGCAGTACTTC
j_gene: TRBJ1-1; abundance: few; v_gene: TRBV14; d_gene: -; CDR3aa: CASSHTKNTEAFF; CDR3nt: TGTGCCAGCAGCCACACAAAGAACACTGAAGCTTTCTTT
j_gene: TRBJ1-6; abundance: many; v_gene: TRBV3-1; d_gene: TRBD1; CDR3aa: CASNPTGGGGSPLHF; CDR3nt: TGTGCCAGCAACCCTACAGGGGGCGGGGGTTCACCCCTCCACTTT
j_gene: TRBJ1-2; abundance: few; v_gene: TRBV10-3; d_gene: -; CDR3aa: CAAGESTYGYTF; CDR3nt: TGTGCCGCAGGGGAGAGCACCTATGGCTACACCTTC
j_gene: TRBJ1-2; abundance: many; v_gene: TRBV12-5; d_gene: TRBD1; CDR3aa: CASGLILGTADYGYTF; CDR3nt: TGTGCTAGTGGTTTGATCTTGGGGACAGCAGACTATGGCTACACCTTC
j_gene: TRBJ2-1; abundance: many; v_gene: TRBV11-2; d_gene: -; CDR3aa: CASSIRAPGSYNEQFF; CDR3nt: TGTGCCAGCAGTATACGGGCCCCGGGCTCCTACAATGAGCAGTTCTTC
j_gene: TRBJ1-1; abundance: many; v_gene: TRBV20-1; d_gene: -; CDR3aa: CSAWGLPTLADTEAFF; CDR3nt: TGCAGTGCTTGGGGACTACCTACCCTCGCCGACACTGAAGCTTTCTTT
j_gene: TRBJ1-6; abundance: many; v_gene: TRBV10-3; d_gene: -; CDR3aa: CAPARGLNSPLHF; CDR3nt: TGTGCCCCAGCCCGGGGCCTGAATTCACCCCTCCACTTT
j_gene: TRBJ2-4; abundance: many; v_gene: TRBV7-2; d_gene: -; CDR3aa: CASSYEADPKNIQYF; CDR3nt: TGTGCCAGCAGCTACGAGGCGGATCCCAAAAACATTCAGTACTTC